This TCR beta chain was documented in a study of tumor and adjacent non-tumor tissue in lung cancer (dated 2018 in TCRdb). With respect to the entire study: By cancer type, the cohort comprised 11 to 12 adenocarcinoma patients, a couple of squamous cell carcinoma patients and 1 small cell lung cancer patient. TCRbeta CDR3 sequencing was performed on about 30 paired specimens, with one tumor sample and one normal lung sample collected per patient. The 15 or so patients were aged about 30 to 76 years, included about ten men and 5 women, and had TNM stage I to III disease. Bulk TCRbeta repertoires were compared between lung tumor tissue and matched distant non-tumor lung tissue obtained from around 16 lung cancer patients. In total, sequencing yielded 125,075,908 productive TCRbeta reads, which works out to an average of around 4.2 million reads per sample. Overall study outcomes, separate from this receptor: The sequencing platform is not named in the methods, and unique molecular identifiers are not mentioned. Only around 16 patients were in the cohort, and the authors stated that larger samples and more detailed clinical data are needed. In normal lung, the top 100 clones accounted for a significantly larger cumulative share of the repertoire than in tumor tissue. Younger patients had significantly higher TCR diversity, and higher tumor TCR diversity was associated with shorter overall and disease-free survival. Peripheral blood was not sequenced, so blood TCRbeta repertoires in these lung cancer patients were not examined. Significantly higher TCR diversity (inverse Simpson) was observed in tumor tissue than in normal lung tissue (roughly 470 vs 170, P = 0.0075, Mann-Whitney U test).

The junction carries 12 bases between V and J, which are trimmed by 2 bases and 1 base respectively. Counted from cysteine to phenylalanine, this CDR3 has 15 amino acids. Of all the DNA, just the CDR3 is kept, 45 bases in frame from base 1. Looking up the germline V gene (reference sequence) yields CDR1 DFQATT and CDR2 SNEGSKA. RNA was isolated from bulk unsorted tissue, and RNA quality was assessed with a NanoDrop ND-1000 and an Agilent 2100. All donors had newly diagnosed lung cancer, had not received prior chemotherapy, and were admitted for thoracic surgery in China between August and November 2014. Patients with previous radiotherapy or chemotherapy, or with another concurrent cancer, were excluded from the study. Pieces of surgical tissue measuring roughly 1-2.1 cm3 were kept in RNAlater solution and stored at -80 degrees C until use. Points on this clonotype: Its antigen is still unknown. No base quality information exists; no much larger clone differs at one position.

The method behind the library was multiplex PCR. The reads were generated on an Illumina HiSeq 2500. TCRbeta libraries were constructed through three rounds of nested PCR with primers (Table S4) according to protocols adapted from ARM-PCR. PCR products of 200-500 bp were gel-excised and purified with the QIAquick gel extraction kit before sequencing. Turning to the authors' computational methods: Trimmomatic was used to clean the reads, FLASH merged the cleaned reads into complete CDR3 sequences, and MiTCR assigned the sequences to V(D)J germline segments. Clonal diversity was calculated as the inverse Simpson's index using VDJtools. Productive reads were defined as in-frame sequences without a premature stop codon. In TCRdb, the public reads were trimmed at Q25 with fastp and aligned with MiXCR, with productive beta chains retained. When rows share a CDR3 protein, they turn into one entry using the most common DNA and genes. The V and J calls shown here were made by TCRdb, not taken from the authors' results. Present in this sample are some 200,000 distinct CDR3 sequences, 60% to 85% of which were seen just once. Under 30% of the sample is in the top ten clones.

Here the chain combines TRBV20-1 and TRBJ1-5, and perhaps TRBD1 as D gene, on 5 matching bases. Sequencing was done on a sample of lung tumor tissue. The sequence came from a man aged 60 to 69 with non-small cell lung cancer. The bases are TGCAGTGCTAGACCGGGGGGAGGGAGCAATCAGCCCCAGCATTTT. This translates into CSARPGGGSNQPQHF.